The clone carrying this TCR beta chain was observed a few times. Its antigen remains unidentified. The sample comes from a study of identical twins. Broader study findings: Cross-sectional statistics underpinned the conclusions; the same donors were not followed.

Trimming at V came to 4 bases and at J to 6 bases, leaving 9 bases not matched to a gene. The germline V gene encodes CDR1 SGHRS and CDR2 YFSETQ. This CDR3 is 15 amino acids long. TCRdb analysed the 5' RACE reads with MiXCR anew, one entry per CDR3 protein. The sample consists of 700,000 or so distinct CDR3 sequences, roughly 8% of them appearing once. In addition, the sample was reused for a study of yellow fever vaccine responses in identical twins.

Sample: PBMCs. This sequence was found in a woman in her late teens or twenties in good health. J is TRBJ2-1 and V is TRBV5-1, with TRBD1 matching over 8 bases. The CDR3 protein is CASSLRTGPGNEQFF. CDR3 coding DNA: TGCGCCAGCAGCCTCCGGACAGGGCCAGGCAATGAGCAGTTCTTC.